This section outlines one T cell receptor beta chain sequence together with its context. Germline V gives CDR1 SEHNR, CDR2 FQNEAQ (reference sequence). The length of the CDR3 is 14 residues. The junction had 4 bases not matched to a gene; V was cut back by 5 bases and J by 4 bases. The data were obtained in a study of OX40 agonist ivuxolimab in advanced cancers. Sequencing used immunoSEQ multiplex PCR; TCRdb keeps in-frame clones, though not all of them. The data show roughly 70,000 clones, about nine tenths seen once. The chain links TRBV7-9 to TRBJ2-3; TRBD2 matches at 9 bases. The material sequenced was CD4+ or CD8+ T cells sorted from blood, taken in a trial of the OX40 agonist ivuxolimab. The receptor's source is an adult with an advanced solid tumor such as melanoma, head and neck, liver or kidney cancer. CDR3 region: CASSPRTSADTQYF. In nucleotides, the CDR3 is TGTGCCAGCAGCCCGAGGACTAGCGCAGATACGCAGTATTTT.